This entry describes one TCR beta chain. In its sample, this clone was seen once. Its cognate antigen has yet to be identified. No base-level quality is on record; no much larger clone is a single base apart. These data are taken from a study of chemoradiotherapy in HPV16-positive cancers (dated by TCRdb to the early 2020s). Looking at the study overall: Using functional T-cell assays on cells from a couple of HPV16-positive patients, the researchers defined candidate HPV-specific T-cell clones and common TCR motifs. The study set out to ask whether T-cell immunity against the HPV oncoproteins E6 and E7 changes over the course of chemoradiotherapy and whether that immunity affects survival. The candidate HPV-specific TCRs and motifs were then tracked in TCR repertoires from under 100 patients with HPV-related cancers.

Because repertoires were sampled repeatedly during chemoradiotherapy, clonal expansion in the tumor microenvironment could be followed. The method behind the library was the immunoSEQ multiplex PCR assay. TCRdb limited this immuneACCESS table to in-frame rearrangements with V and J called. A share of clones is missing; checked studies link under half to unresolved V genes, and the rest is unexplained. Present in this sample are around 29,000 clones, more than 85% of which were seen just once. More than 15% of the sample is taken by the ten largest. Study-level results and caveats: In HPV16-positive patients, expansion of HPV-responsive T cells during chemoradiotherapy was associated with improved recurrence-free survival. The functional definition of HPV-specific T cells came from only two HPV16-positive patients, and the survival association was reported for HPV16-positive patients. Expansion of candidate HPV-specific clones and E7-related TCR motifs was observed in the tumor microenvironment during treatment, whereas no such expansion was observed for non-HPV-specific T cells.

CDR1 and CDR2 are drawn from the germline V gene (reference sequence): MNHNY, SVGAGI. Including the terminal cysteine and phenylalanine, the CDR3 comprises 15 residues. The DNA shown is the 45-base CDR3, in frame from base 1. The germline V and J ends show losses of 6 bases and 2 bases respectively, and no gene match explains 6 bases of the junction. The starting material was blood, obtained from a patient who underwent chemoradiotherapy. This sequence uses TRBV6-6 and TRBJ2-7, with TRBD2 matching 11 junction bases. This receptor was obtained from a human donor with HPV-associated anogenital cancer. The sequence in DNA is TGTGCCAGCAGGTCACTAGCGGGGGCCGCCTACGAGCAGTACTTC. Translated, this is CASRSLAGAAYEQYF.